The 17 T cell receptor beta chains below were found in one sample sequenced in a study of CXCR3-negative and CXCR3-positive naive CD8 T cells. Study-level results: Comparison of naive cells showed more hydrophobic TRB CDR3s in CXCR3-positive than in CXCR3-negative naive cells.

These TCRs are of unknown antigen specificity. UMI-labeled TRB cDNA libraries were prepared by 5' RACE. TCRdb re-called the 5' RACE reads and shows each CDR3 protein once, DNA omitted. The sample totals 150,000 to 180,000 distinct CDR3 sequences; its top ten clones hold under 0.5%. The material sequenced was naive CXCR3+ CD8+ T cells from blood. Subset here: CD45RO-CCR7+CD27+CD95- naive CD8+ T cells expressing CXCR3 (TNR3+). These TCRs come from a human donor in good health. Some clones in this sample may be carry-over from other donors' samples.

This chain joins TRBV4-1 and TRBJ2-1; TCRdb lists TRBD2, though no DNA is available to test this call. Germline lookup yields CDR1 MGHRA and CDR2 YSYEKL. CDR3 size: 16 residues. The CDR3 loop is CASSRTSGSVSNEQFF.

The J gene is TRBJ2-3, the V gene TRBV12-3 or TRBV12-4; without DNA, the TCRdb call of TRBD1 cannot be checked. The CDR3 contains 16 residues. The CDR3 here is CASSRQGPPNTDTQYF.

The J gene is TRBJ1-2, the V gene TRBV13. CDR1 and CDR2 (germline): PRHDT, FYEKMQ (reference sequence). CDR3 length: 14 amino acids. The CDR3 here is CASSLGGSDYGYTF.

This chain uses TRBV28 with TRBJ2-2. Germline assignment: CDR1 MDHEN and CDR2 SYDVKM. CDR3 length equals 12 residues. CDR3 in amino acids: CASSFRAGELFF.

The chain links TRBV9 to TRBJ1-5; the TCRdb call, TRBD1, lacks DNA for checking. The germline V gene encodes CDR1 SGDLS and CDR2 YYNGEE. CDR3 length: 15 residues. The CDR3 protein is CASSEGGRSNQPQHF.

J is TRBJ2-7 and V is TRBV27; no DNA is available, so the TRBD2 call from TCRdb remains unchecked. There are 14 residues in the CDR3. CDR1 is MNHEY, CDR2 SMNVEV, per germline (reference sequence). CDR3 residues: CASSLRREGYEQYF.

The chain recombines TRBV9 with TRBJ2-7; TCRdb's D call of TRBD2 is untestable without DNA. The CDR3 has 15 amino acids. Germline CDR1 and CDR2: SGDLS and YYNGEE. The CDR3 reads CASSVADGWGYEQYF.

The chain recombines TRBV5-8 with TRBJ2-7. Germline CDR1 reads SGHTS; CDR2 reads YDEGEE. CDR3 length: 14 amino acids. The chain's CDR3 is CASSSHLLGNEQYF.

This chain links TRBV29-1 with TRBJ2-1; with no DNA, the TCRdb D assignment of TRBD2 cannot be verified. CDR3 length: 17 amino acids. Germline V gene sequence: CDR1 SQVTM, CDR2 ANQGSEA. CDR3 residues: CSVEKGGRASGGNEQFF.

This chain links TRBV7-2 with TRBJ2-3; lacking DNA, the TRBD1 call made by TCRdb goes unchecked. This CDR3 spans 15 amino acids. Germline V gene lookup returns CDR1 SGHTA and CDR2 FQGNSA. CDR3 in amino acids: CASSSPGQWYDTQYF.

The chain joins TRBV7-6 to TRBJ2-7. The CDR3 is 19 amino acids. Germline loops: CDR1 SGHVS, CDR2 FNYEAQ. The CDR3 sequence: CASSLVGVTTQLLNYEQYF.

V is TRBV7-8 and J is TRBJ1-5; the D call from TCRdb, TRBD1, cannot be confirmed without DNA. The CDR3 contains 18 residues. Germline lookup yields CDR1 SGHVS and CDR2 FQNEAQ. The CDR3 protein is CASSLGSGAVYSNQPQHF.

The chain links TRBV28 to TRBJ2-7; there is no DNA to check the TCRdb D call of TRBD1. The CDR3 consists of 14 residues. Looked up from germline, CDR1 is MDHEN and CDR2 is SYDVKM. The CDR3 spells CASATPNAGAEQYF.

The gene calls are TRBV20-1 and TRBJ2-1; TCRdb names TRBD2, which stays unverified in the absence of DNA. CDR3 length: 18 residues. Germline V gives CDR1 DFQATT, CDR2 SNEGSKA (reference sequence). This chain's CDR3 is CSARGRTSGTIAYNEQFF.

The chain joins TRBV12-3 or TRBV12-4 to TRBJ2-3; TCRdb's D gene call, TRBD2, goes unchecked for lack of DNA. The CDR3 covers 15 residues. CDR3 protein: CASSSLAERTDTQYF.

The chain has TRBV29-1 and TRBJ1-1; checking the TCRdb D call of TRBD1 is not possible without DNA. The CDR3 consists of 15 residues. Germline V CDR1 and CDR2: SQVTM, ANQGSEA. This chain's CDR3 is CSVEFSGQGPTEAFF.

The CDR3 sequence is CASTPTDSYNEQFF. The V and J genes are TRBV9 and TRBJ2-1. Germline CDR1 is SGDLS and CDR2 is YYNGEE. This CDR3 is 14 amino acids long. The full variable domain, in which reference TRBV9 and TRBJ2-1 provide the parts outside the CDR3, is DSGVTQTPKHLITATGQRVTLRCSPRSGDLSVYWYQQSLDQGLQFLIQYYNGEERAKGNILERFSAQQFPDLHSELNLSSLELGDSALYFCASTPTDSYNEQFFGPGTRLTVL.